Reported below is one T cell receptor beta chain. Its antigen is not known. This sample is part of a study of cytomegalovirus exposure and HLA in healthy donors. Study conclusions and caveats: Being indistinguishable, some V segments were excluded, TRBV6-2 and TRBV6-3 among them. With high specificity and sensitivity, the classifier reportedly diagnosed cytomegalovirus status. In a later analysis, productive TCRs from donors in an Asian-associated ancestry cluster reportedly carried fewer N-insertions than the cohort mean. Earlier findings revealed that most TCR beta V segments proved productive either about 87% or about 30% of the time.

The primer mix had 60 Vbeta and 13 Jbeta primers. Generated by immunoSEQ multiplex PCR, the TCRdb table keeps only in-frame clones and is missing some. Here the sample spans approximately 110,000 clones, 15% being singletons. V was pared by 0 bases and J by 0 bases, with 17 bases between. Germline CDR1 is MGHRA and CDR2 is YSYEKL. The length of the CDR3 is 18 residues. The sample was PBMCs. The source of this sequence is a woman under 30 in good health and CMV-seronegative. The chain couples TRBV4-1 to TRBJ1-1, with D tentatively TRBD1 (5 bases). The CDR3 DNA sequence: TGCGCCAGCAGCCAAGATCGCGGCAGGGTGGGGATGAACACTGAAGCTTTCTTT. The encoded protein is CASSQDRGRVGMNTEAFF.